This TCR beta chain was retrieved from a study of blood T cell repertoires in COVID-19. Study overall: Spain, Italy and the United States supplied samples that represented acute and convalescent COVID-19. T cells, B-cell-depleted T cells, or PBMCs supplied cDNA or gDNA.

As originally analysed: Amplification with reference gene primers provided the estimates of nucleated cell counts. Produced via immunoSEQ multiplex PCR; TCRdb's table is partial and in-frame only. That table supplies the V and J calls and clone size; D and trimming were determined from the DNA. The sample contains approximately 76,000 clones, around 83% of which appear only once. The ends were cut back, 2 bases at V and 5 bases at J, with 10 bases in the middle. Germline CDR1 and CDR2: MGHDK and SYGVNS. The CDR3 length is 14 residues. The genes are TRBV25-1 and TRBJ1-3; weak D call: TRBD1 (6 bases). This sequence was found in an older woman with acute or convalescent COVID-19. Material for sequencing was peripheral blood. The CDR3 DNA follows: TGTGCCAGCAGTGAACTACAGGGAAGAAACACCATATATTTT. This sequence encodes CASSELQGRNTIYF. The whole variable domain, filled in from reference TRBV25-1 and TRBJ1-3, reads EADIYQTPRYLVIGTGKKITLECSQTMGHDKMYWYQQDPGMELHLIHYSYGVNSTEKGDLSSESTVSRIRTEHFPLTLESARPSHTSQYLCASSELQGRNTIYFGEGSWLTVV.